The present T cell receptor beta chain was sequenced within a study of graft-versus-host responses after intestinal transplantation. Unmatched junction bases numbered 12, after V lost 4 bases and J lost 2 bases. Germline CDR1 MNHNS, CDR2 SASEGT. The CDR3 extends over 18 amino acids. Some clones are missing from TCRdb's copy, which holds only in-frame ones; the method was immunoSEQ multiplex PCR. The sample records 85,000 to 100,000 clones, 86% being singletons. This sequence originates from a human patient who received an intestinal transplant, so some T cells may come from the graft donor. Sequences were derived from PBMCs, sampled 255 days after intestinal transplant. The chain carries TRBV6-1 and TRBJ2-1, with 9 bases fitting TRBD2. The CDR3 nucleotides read TGTGCCAGCAGTGGACTCGAGATGGCGGGAGGGCCCTACAATGAGCAGTTCTTC. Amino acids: CASSGLEMAGGPYNEQFF.